These T cell receptor beta chains were read from a single sample in a study of T cell responses to AZD1222 COVID-19 vaccine. The assay was immunoSEQ multiplex PCR, and TCRdb's table has in-frame clones only and misses some. The profile shows under 300,000 clones, 80% to 95% of them singletons. The source material was peripheral blood, sampled on day 0 of AZD1222 vaccination. The receptors here all came from an adult in good health. CDR3s include the opening cysteine and the closing phenylalanine or tryptophan. Each record gives: clone size, J gene, V gene, D gene, CDR3 DNA, CDR3 protein. A D gene is named only where the DNA matches it firmly. Where a row states a size, it is once, few, many or the class of an expanded clone; other rows omit it.

NA TRBJ2-2 TRBV7-9 TRBD1 TGTGCCAGCTACAGGGACAGGGAACCCGGGGAGCTGTTTTTT CASYRDREPGELFF
NA TRBJ1-4 TRBV4-1 NA TGCGCCAGCAGCGGATACGGCGATGAAAAACTGTTTTTT CASSGYGDEKLFF
NA TRBJ2-3 TRBV4-1 NA TGCGCCAGCAGCGGGCCGAGGGATACGCAGTATTTT CASSGPRDTQYF
NA TRBJ1-2 TRBV5-1 NA TGCGCCAGCACCCTCGACAGAAACTATGGCTACACCTTC CASTLDRNYGYTF
NA TRBJ2-7 TRBV6-2/TRBV6-3 TRBD2 TGTGCCAGCAGTTCTATCCCGTCTCTAGCGGGTGCTTCCTACGAGCAGTACTTC CASSSIPSLAGASYEQYF
NA TRBJ1-3 TRBV28 NA TGTGCCAGCAGTTCAATGCAAAGTGGAAACACCATATATTTT CASSSMQSGNTIYF
NA TRBJ1-5 TRBV13 TRBD1 TGTGCCAGCAGCTTCGGACAGGGGGATCAGCCCCAGCATTTT CASSFGQGDQPQHF
NA TRBJ2-1 TRBV7-7 TRBD2 TGTGCCAGCAGCAGGTCCCCGGGACTAGCGGGAGCGAATGAGCAGTTCTTC CASSRSPGLAGANEQFF
NA TRBJ2-2 TRBV2 NA TGTGCCAGCACCCGAATCGGGGGCACCGGGGAGCTGTTTTTT CASTRIGGTGELFF
NA TRBJ1-1 TRBV5-8 NA TGTGCCAGCAGCGAACCCAAGAACACTGAAGCTTTCTTT CASSEPKNTEAFF
NA TRBJ1-2 TRBV5-1 TRBD1 TGCGCCAGCAGCATCGGACAGGGAGTGTATGGCTACACCTTC CASSIGQGVYGYTF
NA TRBJ1-5 TRBV2 NA TGTGCCAGCTTAAAGGGGGACGGGCTACCAAGGCCCCAGCATTTT CASLKGDGLPRPQHF
NA TRBJ1-6 TRBV30 TRBD1 TGTGCCTGGACTTCCGGGACAGGGAAAGGTTCACCCCTCCACTTT CAWTSGTGKGSPLHF
NA TRBJ2-1 TRBV19 TRBD2 TGTGCCAGTAGCACTAGCGGGAGGGCCTACTACAATGAGCAGTTCTTC CASSTSGRAYYNEQFF
once TRBJ1-1 TRBV27 NA TGTGCCAGCAGTTACGGGGGGAACACTGAAGCTTTCTTT CASSYGGNTEAFF
NA TRBJ1-2 TRBV29-1 TRBD1 TGCAGCTCCGGACAGGGGGATGGCTACACCTTC CSSGQGDGYTF
NA TRBJ1-2 TRBV18 NA TGTGCCAGCTCACCTTTGGACACCTCTTTCTATGGCTACACCTTC CASSPLDTSFYGYTF
NA TRBJ2-7 TRBV21-1 NA TGTGCCAGCAGCAAACCTCGGCGGGAGGGCCCTTACGAGCAGTACTTC CASSKPRREGPYEQYF
few TRBJ1-5 TRBV19 TRBD1 TGTGCCAGTAGCCTTGGACAGGGGCAGCCCCAGCATTTT CASSLGQGQPQHF
few TRBJ2-7 TRBV28 NA TGTGCCAGCAGCGAATACAGGACCGAGCAGTACTTC CASSEYRTEQYF
NA TRBJ1-2 TRBV7-2 TRBD1 TGTGCCAGCAGCTTAGGACAGGGAAACGGCTATGGCTACACCTTC CASSLGQGNGYGYTF
NA TRBJ1-2 TRBV7-2 NA TGTGCCAGCAGCTTAGCGGGGTCCCGGTATGGCTACACCTTC CASSLAGSRYGYTF
NA TRBJ2-1 TRBV6-5 TRBD1 TGTGCCAGCAGACGGGGACAGGGATATGAGCAGTTCTTC CASRRGQGYEQFF
NA TRBJ2-7 TRBV7-2 TRBD2 TGTGCCAGCAGTTTAAAGGGGCTAGCGGGAGGGGGCGAGCAGTACTTC CASSLKGLAGGGEQYF
NA TRBJ2-5 TRBV10-2 TRBD1 TGCGCCAGCAGTGACCAGACAGGGGGATCAGAGACCCAGTACTTC CASSDQTGGSETQYF
NA TRBJ1-2 TRBV14 NA TGTGCCAGCAGCCCCAGGGGTGGGTATGGCTACACCTTC CASSPRGGYGYTF
NA TRBJ2-7 TRBV7-9 NA TGTGCCAGCAGCTTAGGAGGAGATCCCTACGAGCAGTACTTC CASSLGGDPYEQYF
NA TRBJ1-6 TRBV7-9 NA TGTGCCAGCAGCTTAGAAGGGACGGACCTCCACTTT CASSLEGTDLHF
NA TRBJ2-5 TRBV9 NA TGTGCCAGCAGCGCGGGGCCCACCCAAGAGACCCAGTACTTC CASSAGPTQETQYF
once TRBJ1-6 TRBV7-8 NA TGTGCCAGCAGCTTAGGGACAGATTCACCCCTCCACTTT CASSLGTDSPLHF
NA TRBJ1-4 TRBV6-6 TRBD1 TGTGCCAGCAGCCCTGACAGGGCAAGGAATGAAAAACTGTTTTTT CASSPDRARNEKLFF
NA TRBJ1-4 TRBV7-9 TRBD1 TGTGCCAGCAGCTATATCCGGACAGGGGGTAATGAAAAACTGTTTTTT CASSYIRTGGNEKLFF
NA TRBJ2-2 TRBV28 NA TGTGCCAGCACCCCAAGCACCGGGGAGCTGTTTTTT CASTPSTGELFF
NA TRBJ1-3 TRBV3-1/TRBV3-2 NA TGTGCCAGCAGCCCCTCTCGGGGACTTGGAAACACCATATATTTT CASSPSRGLGNTIYF
NA TRBJ2-7 TRBV9 NA TGTGCCAGCAGCGTAGTAGACACTCAGGCCGAGCAGTACTTC CASSVVDTQAEQYF
NA TRBJ2-2 TRBV7-2 NA TGTGCCAGCAGGGACAGAAACACCGGGGAGCTGTTTTTT CASRDRNTGELFF
NA TRBJ2-1 TRBV18 NA TGTGCCAGCTCATCACAGACAGCCCAGATTACCTACAATGAGCAGTTCTTC CASSSQTAQITYNEQFF
NA TRBJ2-7 TRBV7-8 NA TGTGCCAGCAGCCCTGGGGGGGGGCCGGGAGTTGAGCAGTACTTC CASSPGGGPGVEQYF
NA TRBJ2-3 TRBV11-3 NA TGTGCCAGCAGCTTGGGGACTCGAACAAGCACAGATACGCAGTATTTT CASSLGTRTSTDTQYF
few TRBJ1-2 TRBV11-3 NA TGTGCCAGCAGCTTAGTGGGGGGCCGGACAGCAAACTATGGCTACACCTTC CASSLVGGRTANYGYTF
NA TRBJ2-1 TRBV4-3 NA TGCGCCAGCAGCCAACGCGCCTGGGGGGACAATGAGCAGTTCTTC CASSQRAWGDNEQFF